Sequencing of this TCR beta chain was carried out in a study of blood T cell repertoires in COVID-19. Study at large: Spain, Italy and the United States supplied samples that represented acute and convalescent COVID-19. Nucleic acid was either cDNA or gDNA, and it came from T cells, B-cell-depleted T cells, or PBMCs.

Assay: immunoSEQ multiplex PCR; the TCRdb copy retains only in-frame clones and omits some. The repertoire holds 90,000 to 95,000 clones, with 85% to 90% as singletons. Sequencing was carried out using peripheral blood. This sequence originates from a woman in her 70s with acute or convalescent COVID-19.

The CDR3 here is CASSLDGGFTDTQYF. The DNA of the CDR3 is TGCGCCAGCAGCTTGGATGGCGGGTTCACAGATACGCAGTATTTT. The V gene is TRBV5-1, the J gene TRBJ2-3; D may be TRBD2 (5 bases). The CDR3 contains 15 residues. Trimming took off 0 bases at V and 2 bases at J, with 10 bases between the two ends. Germline V gene data show CDR1 as SGHRS and CDR2 as YFSETQ.